The 6 T cell receptor beta chains presented below share a single source sample, sequenced in a study of blood T cell repertoires in COVID-19. Produced via immunoSEQ multiplex PCR; TCRdb's table is partial and in-frame only. The sample gives about 220,000 clones, about 78% of which show up once; 7.2% is in the top ten. Specimen: peripheral blood. All receptors derive from a woman aged 70-85 years with acute or convalescent COVID-19.

This chain connects TRBV24-1 to TRBJ1-2, with D possibly being TRBD1 (5 bases). This CDR3 has 12 amino acids. The V end lost 5 bases, the J end lost 12 bases, and 15 bases lay between the germline ends. CDR1 and CDR2 (germline): KGHDR, SFDVKD. CDR3 bases: TGTGCCACCAGTGGAAGGGGAATAGACCACACCTTC. Its translation is CATSGRGIDHTF.

This clone showed up just a few times. The chain couples TRBV7-2 to TRBJ1-1; unclear D gene. V dropped 7 bases and J dropped 6 bases, with 12 bases sitting between them. This CDR3 is built from 12 residues. Germline-derived CDR1 and CDR2 are SGHTA and FQGNSA. In DNA form, the CDR3 reads TGTGCCAGCACCCCACAGCGGGCTGAAGCTTTCTTT. It codes for CASTPQRAEAFF.

This chain joins TRBV5-1 and TRBJ1-1; D gene ambiguous. The germline CDR1 and CDR2 sequences are SGHRS and YFSETQ. The V and J ends lost 6 bases and 1 base respectively, with 10 bases between them. CDR3 length equals 13 residues. DNA for the CDR3: TGCGCCAGCACCCCACGGGGGAACACTGAAGCTTTCTTT. Its translation is CASTPRGNTEAFF.

This clone came up once. The chain employs TRBV7-2 and TRBJ1-6; TRBD1 matches at 7 bases. The CDR3 runs 15 residues. The ends lost 2 bases at V and 5 bases at J; junction bases unmatched: 3. From germline, CDR1 is SGHTA and CDR2 FQGNSA. CDR3: CASSLSGTDNSPLHF. The CDR3 DNA is TGTGCCAGCAGCTTAAGTGGGACAGATAATTCACCCCTCCACTTT.

The chain has TRBV6-5 and TRBJ1-1; maybe TRBD1 (5 bases). V was trimmed by 2 bases and J by 4 bases, leaving 14 bases between them. The CDR3 is 15 amino acids. CDR1 is MNHEY, CDR2 SVGAGI, per germline. The CDR3 DNA is TGTGCCAGCAGTTACATGGGAGGCCAGGGCACTGAAGCTTTCTTT. This gives the protein CASSYMGGQGTEAFF.

The chain has TRBV11-2 and TRBJ1-2; no definite D call. Germline values: CDR1 SGHAT, CDR2 FQNNGV. Deletions cut 4 bases from V and 0 bases from J, with 9 bases between. CDR3 length: 14 amino acids. DNA of the CDR3: TGTGCCAGCAGCTCCAGGCCCTCTAACTATGGCTACACCTTC. Translating it yields CASSSRPSNYGYTF.